The present T cell receptor beta chain was sequenced within a study of T cells in Graves' hyperthyroidism and ophthalmopathy. Study results and limitations: The model made its ophthalmopathy prediction, and onset followed a median about 6.8 months later. Stable hyperthyroidism was told apart from ophthalmopathy by a model built on 13 V-J features. Most expanded thyroid clonotypes above 0.001 recurred in blood.

The CDR3 consists of 13 residues. Germline assignment: CDR1 SGHRS and CDR2 YFSETQ. V lost 4 bases and J lost 7; bases outside the gene matches: 7. This clonotype was found once. Its antigen is currently unknown. Because the CDR3 is missing its conserved closing phenylalanine or tryptophan, this is likely a read error. Amplified regions were TCR beta CDR3 sequences from RNA transcripts. The HTBI primer set was used in a first-round RT-PCR of the TCR CDR3. Each CDR3 protein gets one entry after TCRdb re-called the multiplex PCR reads with MiXCR. The sample lists 660,000 or so distinct CDR3 sequences; nearly 45% were seen once. Patients with uncontrolled infections, other autoimmune diseases, pregnancy or lactation were excluded.

The clonotype originates from an adult man with Graves' disease, either hyperthyroidism or ophthalmopathy (not recorded which). The rearrangement uses TRBV5-1 and TRBJ1-1, with 7 bases aligning to TRBD1. The sample consisted of peripheral blood or thyroid tissue (not recorded which). The CDR3 here is CASSAGQLGEAFL. As DNA, the CDR3 is TGCGCCAGCAGCGCGGGACAGTTGGGTGAAGCTTTCCTT.